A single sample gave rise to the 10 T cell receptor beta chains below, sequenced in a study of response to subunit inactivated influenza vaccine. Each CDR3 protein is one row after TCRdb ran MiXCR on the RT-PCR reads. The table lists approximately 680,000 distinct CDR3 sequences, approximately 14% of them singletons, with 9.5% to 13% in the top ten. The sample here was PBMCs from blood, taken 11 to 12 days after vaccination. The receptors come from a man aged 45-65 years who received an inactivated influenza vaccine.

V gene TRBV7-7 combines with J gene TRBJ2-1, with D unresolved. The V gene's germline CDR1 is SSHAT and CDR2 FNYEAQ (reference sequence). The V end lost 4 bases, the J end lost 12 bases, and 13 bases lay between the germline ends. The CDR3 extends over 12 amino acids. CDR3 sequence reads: CASSSETGPQFF. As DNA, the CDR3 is TGTGCCAGCAGCTCCGAAACCGGACCGCAGTTCTTC.

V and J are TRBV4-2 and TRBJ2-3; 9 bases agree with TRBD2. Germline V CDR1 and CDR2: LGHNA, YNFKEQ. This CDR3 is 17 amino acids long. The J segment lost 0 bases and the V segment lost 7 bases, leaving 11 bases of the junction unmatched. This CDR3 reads CASTKILSGGSTDTQYF. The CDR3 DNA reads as TGTGCCAGCACCAAAATTCTTAGCGGGGGCAGCACAGATACGCAGTATTTT.

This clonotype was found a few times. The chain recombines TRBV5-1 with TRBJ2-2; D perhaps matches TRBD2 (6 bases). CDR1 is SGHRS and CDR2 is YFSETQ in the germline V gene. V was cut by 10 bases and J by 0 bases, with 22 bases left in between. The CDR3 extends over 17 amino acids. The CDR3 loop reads CASSTGVGGTNTGELFF. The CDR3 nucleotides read TGCGCCTCCTCCACGGGAGTGGGGGGAACGAACACCGGGGAGCTGTTTTTT. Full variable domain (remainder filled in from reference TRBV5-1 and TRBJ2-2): KAGVTQTPRYLIKTRGQQVTLSCSPISGHRSVSWYQQTPGQGLQFLFEYFSETQRNKGNFPGRFSGRQFSNSRSEMNVSTLELGDSALYLCASSTGVGGTNTGELFFGEGSRLTVL.

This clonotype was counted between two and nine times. CDR3 DNA sequence: TGTGCCAGCAGCTTAAGACTAGCGGCCGGGCAGTTCTTC. Amino acid sequence: CASSLRLAAGQFF. The V and J genes are TRBV11-2 and TRBJ2-1; 9 bases are a match to TRBD2. The CDR3 is 13 residues long. Germline CDR1 reads SGHAT; CDR2 reads FQNNGV. V lost 2 bases and J lost 12; bases outside the gene matches: 5. Drawing the rest from reference TRBV11-2 and TRBJ2-1, the complete variable domain is EAGVAQSPRYKIIEKRQSVAFWCNPISGHATLYWYQQILGQGPKLLIQFQNNGVVDDSQLPKDRFSAERLKGVDSTLKIQPAKLEDSAVYLCASSLRLAAGQFFGPGTRLTVL.

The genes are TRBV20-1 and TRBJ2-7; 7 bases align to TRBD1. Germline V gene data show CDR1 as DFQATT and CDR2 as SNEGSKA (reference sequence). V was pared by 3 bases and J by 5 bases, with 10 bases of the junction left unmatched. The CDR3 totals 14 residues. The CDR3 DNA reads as TGCAGTGCTAGTCCAAACAGGGGTAGCCACGAGCAGTACTTC. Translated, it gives CSASPNRGSHEQYF.

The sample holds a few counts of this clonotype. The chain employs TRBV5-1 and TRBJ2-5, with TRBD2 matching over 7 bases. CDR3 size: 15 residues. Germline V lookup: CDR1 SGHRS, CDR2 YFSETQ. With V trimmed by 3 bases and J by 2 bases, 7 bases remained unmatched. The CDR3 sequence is CASSWGGSPQETQYF. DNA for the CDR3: TGCGCCAGCAGCTGGGGAGGGTCGCCGCAAGAGACCCAGTACTTC.

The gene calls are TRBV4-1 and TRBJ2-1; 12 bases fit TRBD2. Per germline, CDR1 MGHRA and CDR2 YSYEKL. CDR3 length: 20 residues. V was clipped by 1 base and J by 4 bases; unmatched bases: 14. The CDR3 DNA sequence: TGCGCCAGCAGCCAAGTTCACGGGATCCCTAGCGGGGGGGCTTACAATGAGCAGTTCTTC. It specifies CASSQVHGIPSGGAYNEQFF.

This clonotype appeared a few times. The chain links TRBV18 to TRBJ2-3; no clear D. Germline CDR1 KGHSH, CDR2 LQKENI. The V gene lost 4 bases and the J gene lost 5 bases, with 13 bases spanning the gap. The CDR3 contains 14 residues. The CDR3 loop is CASSQLRARDTQYF. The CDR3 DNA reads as TGTGCCAGCTCACAACTAAGGGCCCGAGATACGCAGTATTTT.

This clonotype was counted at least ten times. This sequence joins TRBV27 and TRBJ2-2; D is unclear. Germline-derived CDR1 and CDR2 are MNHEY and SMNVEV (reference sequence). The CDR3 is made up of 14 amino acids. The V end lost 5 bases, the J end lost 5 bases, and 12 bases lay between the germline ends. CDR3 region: CASSGGSTTGELFF. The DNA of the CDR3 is TGTGCCAGCAGTGGCGGTTCGACGACCGGGGAGCTGTTTTTT.

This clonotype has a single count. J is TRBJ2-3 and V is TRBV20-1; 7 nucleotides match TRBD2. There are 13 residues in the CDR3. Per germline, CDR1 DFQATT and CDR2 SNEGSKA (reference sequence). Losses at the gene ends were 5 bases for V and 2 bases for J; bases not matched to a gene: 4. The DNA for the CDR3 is TGCAGTGCTGATGGACTAGACACAGATACGCAGTATTTT. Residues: CSADGLDTDTQYF.